These T cell receptor beta chains were read from a single sample in a study of T cell responses to AZD1222 COVID-19 vaccine. Only in-frame clones appear in the TCRdb table, and some are missing; sequencing was by immunoSEQ multiplex PCR. Of fewer than 65,000 clones in the sample, 84% were seen once. Sequenced here: peripheral blood, sampled on day 0 of AZD1222 vaccination. The source of these receptors is an adult in good health. CDR3s include the opening cysteine and the closing phenylalanine or tryptophan.

>TRBV10-3
CAIRTTSGSAADTQYF
>TRBV6-5
CASSQGYSGNTIYF
>TRBV5-1
CASSFQGNTYEQYF
>TRBV7-8
CASSPNFNEQFF
>TRBV19
CASSSWSTLGTGELFF
>TRBV7-9
CASSWLGQGGGETQYF
>TRBV12-1
CASSFSGPSSGRFGCTETQYF
>TRBV28
CASSRQGNGYTF
>TRBV5-1
CASTPTGMETQYF
>TRBV4-3
CASSQDPSGREGTYEQYF
>TRBV7-9
CASSLAGGDEQYF
>TRBV9
CASSAEQGAVAFF
>TRBV18
CASSPADWGGYTF